These 19 T cell receptor beta chains came from one sample sequenced in a study of cytomegalovirus exposure and HLA in healthy donors. Primers for the PCR totalled 60 Vbeta and 13 Jbeta. Method: immunoSEQ multiplex PCR; TCRdb's copy keeps in-frame clones and lacks some. The data contain about 160,000 clones, roughly four fifths of them singletons. Source material: PBMCs. These TCRs come from a man aged 55 to 70 in good health and CMV-seronegative.

V usage is TRBV5-1 and J usage is TRBJ1-1; a weak D match, TRBD1 (6 bases). The CDR3 extends over 15 amino acids. With 3 bases removed from V and 0 bases from J, the gap between germline ends came to 12 bases. From germline, CDR1 is SGHRS and CDR2 YFSETQ. CDR3 loop: CASSYTGMLNTEAFF. Here the CDR3 DNA reads TGCGCCAGCAGCTACACAGGGATGCTGAACACTGAAGCTTTCTTT.

In this sample, this clone turned up a few times. The gene calls are TRBV27 and TRBJ1-4; D may be TRBD1 (6 bases). V was clipped by 3 bases and J by 8 bases, with 13 bases between them. Looked up from germline, CDR1 is MNHEY and CDR2 is SMNVEV (reference sequence). The CDR3 has 14 residues. The CDR3 DNA is TGTGCCAGCAGTTTTTCCAGGGGTGGGGAAAAACTGTTTTTT. Translated: CASSFSRGGEKLFF. Looking up the rest from reference TRBV27 and TRBJ1-4 gives the full variable domain: EAQVTQNPRYLITVTGKKLTVTCSQNMNHEYMSWYRQDPGLGLRQIYYSMNVEVTDKGDVPEGYKVSRKEKRNFPLILESPSPNQTSLYFCASSFSRGGEKLFFGSGTQLSVL.

This chain links TRBV19 with TRBJ2-2; tentative D call: TRBD2 (7 bases). Trimming removed 6 bases from V and 7 bases from J, with 18 bases in between. CDR1 is LNHDA, CDR2 SQIVND, per germline (reference sequence). The CDR3 has 15 residues. This chain's CDR3 is CASSLGGLSSGELFF. CDR3 nucleotide sequence: TGTGCCAGTAGCCTGGGGGGGCTGTCTAGCGGGGAGCTGTTTTTT. The full variable domain, completed using reference TRBV19 and TRBJ2-2, is DGGITQSPKYLFRKEGQNVTLSCEQNLNHDAMYWYRQDPGQGLRLIYYSQIVNDFQKGDIAEGYSVSREKKESFPLTVTSAQKNPTAFYLCASSLGGLSSGELFFGEGSRLTVL.

J is TRBJ1-5 and V is TRBV27; D unclear. CDR1 MNHEY and CDR2 SMNVEV come from the germline V gene (reference sequence). V gave up 4 bases and J gave up 6 bases, with 22 bases separating them. The CDR3 has 17 residues. CDR3 in DNA: TGTGCCAGCAGTTCGCAAATTGAGTTAAATCGAGGTCAGCCCCAGCATTTT. Amino acids: CASSSQIELNRGQPQHF.

The genes are TRBV29-1 and TRBJ2-1, with TRBD2 matching 12 bases. The CDR3 totals 12 residues. Trimming cost V 8 bases and J 14 bases; bases outside gene matches: 10. Germline-derived CDR1 and CDR2 are SQVTM and ANQGSEA. Written as DNA, the CDR3 is TGCAGCATATCGGGACTAGCGGGTCAGGAGTTCTTC. As protein: CSISGLAGQEFF.

The chain has TRBV9 and TRBJ2-1; TRBD2 aligns across 15 bases. Germline CDR1 and CDR2: SGDLS and YYNGEE. With V trimmed by 3 bases and J by 8 bases, 6 bases remained unmatched. The CDR3 totals 16 residues. The CDR3 spells CASSGTSGREGDEQFF. CDR3 coding DNA: TGTGCCAGCAGCGGGACTAGCGGGAGGGAAGGGGATGAGCAGTTCTTC.

This sequence joins TRBV21-1 and TRBJ2-3; the table names TRBD2, a call not compared with the DNA. TRBV21-1 is given as a pseudogene. The CDR3 spans 16 residues. The CDR3 spells CASSTSREPLTDTQYF. The CDR3 coding sequence is TGTGCCAGCAGCACCTCGAGAGAGCCCCTCACAGATACGCAGTATTTT.

This clone was picked up one time. The chain is built from TRBV18 and TRBJ2-1; 11 bases map to TRBD2. CDR1 is KGHSH and CDR2 is LQKENI in the germline V gene. This CDR3 is 15 amino acids long. V lost 3 bases and J lost 5; bases outside the gene matches: 3. CDR3 region: CASSPTSGSHNEQFF. The CDR3 DNA reads TGTGCCAGCTCACCCACTAGCGGGAGCCACAATGAGCAGTTCTTC.

The chain recombines TRBV28 with TRBJ2-1; D is possibly TRBD2 (6 bases). The germline V gene encodes CDR1 MDHEN and CDR2 SYDVKM. Trimming shortened V by 6 bases and J by 5 bases, and 17 bases separated the two germline ends. The CDR3 length is 15 residues. CDR3 residues: CASSPGLVRDNEQFF. CDR3 DNA sequence: TGTGCCAGCAGCCCGGGACTTGTACGCGACAATGAGCAGTTCTTC.

This clone has a handful of counts. This rearrangement joins TRBV4-3 to TRBJ2-1; 8 nucleotides align to TRBD1. J gave up 2 bases and V 4 bases, and 13 bases lay outside the gene matches. In germline, CDR1 is LGHNA, CDR2 YSLEER. The CDR3 runs to 18 residues. CDR3 region: CASSPNPHGQGAYNEQFF. CDR3 DNA: TGCGCCAGCAGCCCAAATCCTCACGGACAGGGTGCCTACAATGAGCAGTTCTTC.

The J gene is TRBJ2-5, the V gene TRBV9; 9 bases are shared with TRBD1. J gave up 1 base and V 6 bases, and 10 bases lay outside the gene matches. Looked up from germline, CDR1 is SGDLS and CDR2 is YYNGEE. The CDR3 consists of 16 residues. CDR3 sequence reads: CASTGSTGGLQETQYF. The CDR3 coding sequence is TGTGCCAGCACAGGATCCACAGGGGGCCTCCAAGAGACCCAGTACTTC.

This chain links TRBV7-9 with TRBJ2-1; TRBD2 agrees at 10 bases. The CDR3 is 16 residues long. Germline V CDR1 and CDR2: SEHNR, FQNEAQ (reference sequence). V dropped 4 bases and J dropped 5; count of bases not matched to a gene: 8. For the CDR3, the DNA is TGTGCCAGCAGCTCGTTTGGACTAGCGGTTGACAATGAGCAGTTCTTC. This codes for CASSSFGLAVDNEQFF. The entire variable domain, with the rest obtained from reference TRBV7-9 and TRBJ2-1, is as follows: DTGVSQNPRHKITKRGQNVTFRCDPISEHNRLYWYRQTLGQGPEFLTYFQNEAQLEKSRLLSDRFSAERPKGSFSTLEIQRTEQGDSAMYLCASSSFGLAVDNEQFFGPGTRLTVL.

This chain joins TRBV29-1 and TRBJ1-3, with 11 bases lining up with TRBD1. The CDR3 runs 13 residues. CDR1 and CDR2 (germline): SQVTM, ANQGSEA. J lost 7 bases, V lost 1 base, and 0 bases had no gene match. In DNA, the CDR3 is TGCAGCGTTGAAGGGACAGGGGGCAACACCATATATTTT. Translating it yields CSVEGTGGNTIYF.

The V call is TRBV29-1, the J call TRBJ2-1; 7 bases are a match to TRBD1. In germline, CDR1 is SQVTM, CDR2 ANQGSEA. Trimming cost V 4 bases and J 4 bases; bases outside gene matches: 7. There are 14 residues in the CDR3. In nucleotides, the CDR3 is TGCAGCGTTGGGGGACAGAATGAGTACAATGAGCAGTTCTTC. Protein sequence: CSVGGQNEYNEQFF.

V usage is TRBV5-1 and J usage is TRBJ2-5; 9 nucleotides agree with TRBD2. Per the germline V gene, CDR1 is SGHRS and CDR2 is YFSETQ. J lost 2 bases, V lost 3 bases, and 5 bases had no gene match. The CDR3 length is 15 residues. The CDR3 DNA is TGCGCCAGCAGCTCACTAGCGGGCGAACAAGAGACCCAGTACTTC. Translation gives CASSSLAGEQETQYF.

The chain is built from TRBV20-1 and TRBJ2-5; TRBD1 is a possible D gene (6 bases). Trimming cost V 8 bases and J 5 bases, with 12 bases left between them. CDR3 length: 11 amino acids. The germline CDR1 and CDR2 sequences are DFQATT and SNEGSKA (reference sequence). Here the CDR3 DNA reads TGCAGTCCGTACAGGGACGAGACCCAGTACTTC. Translating it yields CSPYRDETQYF.

As for this clone: An end of the junction does not agree with germline; a read error may underlie this. J is TRBJ1-6 and V is TRBV7-9; D not certain. This CDR3 has 12 amino acids. The germline V gene has CDR1 SEHNR and CDR2 FQNEAQ (reference sequence). As DNA, the CDR3 is TGTTCCAGCAGTTCACACAATTCACCCCTCCACTTT. Translated: CSSSSHNSPLHF.

This chain connects TRBV10-2 to TRBJ2-5, with D maybe TRBD2 (6 bases). The germline CDR1 and CDR2 sequences are WSHSY and SAAADI. The CDR3 extends over 15 amino acids. Trimming cost V 0 bases and J 5 bases, with 13 bases left between them. The CDR3 bases are TGCGCCAGCAGTGAGTCGACGGCGGGATGGGAGACCCAGTACTTC. Its protein is CASSESTAGWETQYF.

This clone was seen once. A junction boundary mismatches the germline segment, possibly from a read error. The J gene is TRBJ2-5, the V gene TRBV5-8; 7 bases agree with TRBD2. The germline V gene encodes CDR1 SGHTS and CDR2 YDEGEE. The CDR3 extends over 15 amino acids. For the CDR3, the DNA is TGTGCCAGCAGACGACGAGCGCTAGCGGTAGAGGCCCAGTACTTC. Protein sequence: CASRRRALAVEAQYF.